These 8 T cell receptor beta chains originate from one sample sequenced in a study of blood T cells in healthy people across ages. Then a second PCR, running roughly 6 to 12 cycles, was carried out with a sample-barcoded 5' primer and a J-beta primer mix. MiXCR, applied by TCRdb to the 5' RACE reads, yields one record per CDR3 protein. Of 650,000 to 1,000,000 distinct CDR3 sequences detected, around 36% appear once; the ten largest clones hold approximately 13%. Input material: blood. These receptors originate from a man between 18 and 29 years old in good health.

CDR3 loop: CASSQHGNNYGYTF. In nucleotides, the CDR3 is TGTGCCAGCAGTCAACACGGGAATAACTATGGCTACACCTTC. The chain links TRBV7-8 to TRBJ1-2; no firm D call. Trimming took off 6 bases at V and 1 base at J, with 12 bases between the two ends. The CDR3 spans 14 residues. Germline CDR1 is SGHVS and CDR2 is FQNEAQ. Full variable domain (remainder filled in from reference TRBV7-8 and TRBJ1-2): GAGVSQSPRYKVAKRGQDVALRCDPISGHVSLFWYQQALGQGPEFLTYFQNEAQLDKSGLPSDRFFAERPEGSVSTLKIQRTQQEDSAVYLCASSQHGNNYGYTFGSGTRLTVV.

This clonotype was counted many times. This rearrangement joins TRBV12-3 or TRBV12-4 to TRBJ2-3, with TRBD1 identical over 10 bases. The CDR3 has 18 amino acids. Unmatched junction bases numbered 9, after V lost 3 bases and J lost 0 bases. The CDR3 sequence is CASSFRDRGRASTDTQYF. In nucleotides, the CDR3 is TGTGCCAGCAGTTTTAGGGACAGGGGCCGTGCTAGCACAGATACGCAGTATTTT.

This chain uses TRBV3-1 with TRBJ1-2; D not certain. The CDR3 has 14 amino acids. Looked up from germline, CDR1 is LGHDT and CDR2 is YNNKEL (reference sequence). Trimming shortened V by 1 base and J by 2 bases, and 8 bases separated the two germline ends. CDR3 DNA sequence: TGTGCCAGCAGCCAAGGCTCGGTCAACTATGGCTACACCTTC. Translation gives CASSQGSVNYGYTF.

The V call is TRBV6-6, the J call TRBJ1-1, with D possibly TRBD1 on 5 matching bases. Germline CDR1 is MNHNY and CDR2 is SVGAGI (reference sequence). CDR3 length: 13 amino acids. Trimming took off 7 bases at V and 5 bases at J, with 14 bases between the two ends. The CDR3 coding sequence is TGTGCCAGCATTACGGGGGGGTGGACTGAAGCTTTCTTT. The encoded protein is CASITGGWTEAFF.

This chain links TRBV6-6 with TRBJ2-7, with 7 bases identical to TRBD1. The ends lost 7 bases at V and 4 bases at J; junction bases unmatched: 7. The germline CDR1 and CDR2 sequences are MNHNY and SVGAGI (reference sequence). The CDR3 is 13 amino acids. The CDR3 DNA reads TGTGCCAGCATGTTGACAGGGCGGTACGAGCAGTACTTC. This gives the protein CASMLTGRYEQYF.

This rearrangement joins TRBV2 to TRBJ2-1; 16 nucleotides agree with TRBD2. The germline CDR1 and CDR2 sequences are SNHLY and FYNNEI. This CDR3 has 15 residues. J gave up 14 bases and V 6 bases, and 10 bases lay outside the gene matches. This CDR3 reads CASSAGTSGGAIEFF. The CDR3 DNA sequence: TGTGCCAGCAGCGCCGGGACTAGCGGGGGGGCCATAGAGTTCTTC.

This clonotype was seen more than once but under ten times. This chain links TRBV6-2 or TRBV6-3 with TRBJ1-5; TRBD1 matches at 10 bases. Germline-derived CDR1 and CDR2 are MNHEY and SVGEGT. V was pared by 4 bases and J by 1 base, with 4 bases of the junction left unmatched. CDR3 length equals 16 residues. This CDR3 reads CASSSRGQGSNQPQHF. The CDR3 DNA follows: TGTGCCAGCAGTTCCAGGGGACAGGGGAGCAATCAGCCCCAGCATTTT.

This clonotype was seen only a few times. The V and J genes are TRBV6-2 or TRBV6-3 and TRBJ2-3; TRBD2 is a possible D gene (6 bases). Looked up from germline, CDR1 is MNHEY and CDR2 is SVGEGT. This CDR3 comprises 16 residues. The ends were cut back, 5 bases at V and 2 bases at J, with 17 bases in the middle. The CDR3 nucleotides read TGTGCCAGCAGTAGCCCTTACGGGGAGGTCACAGATACGCAGTATTTT. Its protein product is CASSSPYGEVTDTQYF.